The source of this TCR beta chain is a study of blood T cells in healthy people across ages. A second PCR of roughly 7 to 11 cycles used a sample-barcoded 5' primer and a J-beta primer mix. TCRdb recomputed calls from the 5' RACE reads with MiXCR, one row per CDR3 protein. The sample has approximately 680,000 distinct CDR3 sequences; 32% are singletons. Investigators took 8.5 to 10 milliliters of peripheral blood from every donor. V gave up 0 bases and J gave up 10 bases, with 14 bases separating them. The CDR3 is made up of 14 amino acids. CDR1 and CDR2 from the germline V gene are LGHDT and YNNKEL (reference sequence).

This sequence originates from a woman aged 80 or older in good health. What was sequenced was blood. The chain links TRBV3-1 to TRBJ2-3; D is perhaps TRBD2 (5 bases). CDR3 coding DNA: TGTGCCAGCAGCCAAGATGGATCCGGACTGGCGCAGTATTTT. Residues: CASSQDGSGLAQYF.